This TCR beta chain was sequenced in a study of cytomegalovirus exposure and HLA in healthy donors. Whereas donors were nominally healthy upon sampling, unrecorded immune exposures were probable. V lost 6 bases to trimming and J lost 3 bases; unmatched junction nucleotides: 7. The CDR3 sequence is 15 residues long. Germline CDR1 is MNHEY and CDR2 is SMNVEV (reference sequence). The PCR made use of 60 Vbeta and 13 Jbeta primers. Assay: immunoSEQ multiplex PCR; the TCRdb copy retains only in-frame clones and omits some. Here the sample spans nearly 200,000 clones, over 60% being singletons. This receptor was taken from a woman aged 30 to 39 in good health and CMV-seropositive. This chain connects TRBV27 to TRBJ2-1; 8 nucleotides match TRBD2. The sequencing sample was made of PBMCs. CDR3: CASSSLRGGYNEQFF. Here the CDR3 DNA reads TGTGCCAGCAGCTCTTTACGGGGGGGCTACAATGAGCAGTTCTTC.